The 31 T cell receptor beta chains below were found in one sample sequenced in a study of T cell responses to AZD1222 COVID-19 vaccine. The data were produced by immunoSEQ multiplex PCR, yet TCRdb's version contains in-frame clones alone and is incomplete. The repertoire includes some 150,000 clones, roughly 87% of them detected once, and under 5.5% sits in the top ten. The material sequenced was peripheral blood, taken 28 days after the second dose of the MenACWY control vaccine. These TCRs come from an adult who received the MenACWY meningococcal vaccine as a control.

V is TRBV28 and J is TRBJ2-2; TRBD2 matches 7 bases. The J segment lost 4 bases and the V segment lost 7 bases, leaving 9 bases of the junction unmatched. CDR1 is MDHEN, CDR2 SYDVKM, per germline. The CDR3 consists of 15 residues. The CDR3 is CASIPAGRSTGELFF. The CDR3 nucleotides read TGTGCCAGCATCCCAGCGGGAAGGAGCACCGGGGAGCTGTTTTTT.

The count of this clone is one. The chain couples TRBV19 to TRBJ1-1; perhaps TRBD1 as D (5 bases). The CDR3 spans 14 residues. Germline V CDR1 and CDR2: LNHDA, SQIVND (reference sequence). V lost 8 bases to trimming and J lost 5 bases, with 18 bases between them. In nucleotides, the CDR3 is TGTGCCAGTTCGCTGGGGGGAGTGGGAACTGAAGCTTTCTTT. Protein product: CASSLGGVGTEAFF.

The chain links TRBV7-9 to TRBJ1-5; 11 nucleotides align to TRBD1. V lost 5 bases and J lost 4; bases outside the gene matches: 1. Germline V gene data show CDR1 as SEHNR and CDR2 as FQNEAQ (reference sequence). The CDR3 has 14 amino acids. This CDR3 is CASSRDRGNQPQHF. The CDR3 DNA reads as TGTGCCAGCAGCCGGGACAGGGGGAATCAGCCCCAGCATTTT.

A few counts support this clone. The chain couples TRBV3-1 (or the pseudogene TRBV3-2) to TRBJ2-7; D may be TRBD1 or TRBD2 (5 bases each). In germline, CDR1 is LGHDT, CDR2 YNNKEL (reference sequence). Trimming left V 1 base short and J 6 bases short, with 13 bases between. CDR3 length: 14 amino acids. CDR3: CASSQGLHGGEQYF. CDR3 DNA: TGTGCCAGCAGCCAAGGACTACATGGGGGCGAGCAGTACTTC.

Ten or more counts support this clone. The chain recombines TRBV12-3 or TRBV12-4 with TRBJ1-1; a weak D match, TRBD1 (5 bases). V was trimmed by 4 bases and J by 11 bases, leaving 14 bases between them. The CDR3 spans 12 residues. The CDR3 DNA reads as TGTGCCAGCAGTTCCATGGGGGGGGTGGCTTTCTTT. It specifies CASSSMGGVAFF.

This clone has more than one count but fewer than ten. An end of the junction differs from the germline gene, which may be a read error. The J gene is TRBJ1-1, the V gene TRBV20-1; no reliable D call. The CDR3 extends over 11 amino acids. Germline CDR1 reads DFQATT; CDR2 reads SNEGSKA (reference sequence). This CDR3 is CSAQPNPEAFF. The CDR3 DNA reads as TGCAGTGCTCAACCGAACCCTGAAGCTTTCTTT.

The chain recombines TRBV7-9 with TRBJ1-4, with D possibly matching TRBD1 (5 bases). V was shortened by 7 bases and J by 6 bases, with 15 bases between the two germline ends. There are 14 residues in the CDR3. CDR1 is SEHNR and CDR2 is FQNEAQ in the germline V gene (reference sequence). The CDR3 protein is CASTEAGTDEKLFF. The CDR3 bases are TGTGCCAGCACCGAAGCCGGGACGGATGAAAAACTGTTTTTT. The full variable domain, its missing parts supplied by reference TRBV7-9 and TRBJ1-4, is DTGVSQNPRHKITKRGQNVTFRCDPISEHNRLYWYRQTLGQGPEFLTYFQNEAQLEKSRLLSDRFSAERPKGSFSTLEIQRTEQGDSAMYLCASTEAGTDEKLFFGSGTQLSVL.

This chain joins TRBV7-2 and TRBJ1-3; the D gene is possibly TRBD1 (5 bases). The V end lost 4 bases, the J end lost 4 bases, and 17 bases lay between the germline ends. This CDR3 contains 16 residues. Germline V lookup: CDR1 SGHTA, CDR2 FQGNSA. CDR3 DNA: TGTGCCAGCAGCTCGAATGCTCCAGGGTCCGGAAACACCATATATTTT. It is translated as CASSSNAPGSGNTIYF.

A remark on this clone: Distinct nucleotide sequences in the sample also encode this CDR3. DNA for the CDR3: TGCGCCAGCAGCTTGGATTCCAACTATGGCTACACCTTC. Translation: CASSLDSNYGYTF. V and J are TRBV5-1 and TRBJ1-2, with D unresolved. Trimming pared 0 bases from V and 2 bases from J, leaving 5 bases between. Germline CDR1 reads SGHRS; CDR2 reads YFSETQ. The CDR3 has 13 residues.

The chain uses TRBV19 and TRBJ1-3; no clear D. This CDR3 comprises 15 residues. Germline loops: CDR1 LNHDA, CDR2 SQIVND (reference sequence). Trimming removed 9 bases from V and 4 bases from J, with 19 bases in between. CDR3 amino acids: CASQVVSRMGNTIYF. CDR3 coding DNA: TGTGCCAGCCAGGTCGTCAGCCGCATGGGAAACACCATATATTTT.

V is TRBV4-1 and J is TRBJ2-2, with 9 bases lining up with TRBD1. Germline CDR1 MGHRA, CDR2 YSYEKL. The V segment lost 1 base and the J segment 2 bases; nucleotides outside the gene matches: 5. The CDR3 totals 17 residues. The CDR3 nucleotides are TGCGCCAGCAGCCAAGTGGGGGGACAGGGCAACACCGGGGAGCTGTTTTTT. Its protein product is CASSQVGGQGNTGELFF.

This sequence joins TRBV6-2 or TRBV6-3 and TRBJ2-5; perhaps TRBD2 as D (6 bases). Germline lookup yields CDR1 MNHEY and CDR2 SVGEGT. V was pared by 1 base and J by 4 bases, with 10 bases between. The CDR3 contains 14 residues. The CDR3 bases are TGTGCCAGCAGTTACTGGCAGGGAGGAGAGACCCAGTACTTC. It yields the protein CASSYWQGGETQYF.

This clone was seen only once. This chain links TRBV28 with TRBJ2-7; D is unresolved. Germline CDR1 MDHEN, CDR2 SYDVKM. V gave up 6 bases and J gave up 1 base, with 13 bases separating them. The CDR3 totals 14 residues. The chain's CDR3 is CASRERTLSYEQYF. The CDR3 nucleotides are TGTGCCAGCAGGGAACGGACCCTTTCCTACGAGCAGTACTTC. The full variable domain, in which reference TRBV28 and TRBJ2-7 provide the parts outside the CDR3, is DVKVTQSSRYLVKRTGEKVFLECVQDMDHENMFWYRQDPGLGLRLIYFSYDVKMKEKGDIPEGYSVSREKKERFSLILESASTNQTSMYLCASRERTLSYEQYFGPGTRLTVT.

The chain is built from TRBV5-4 and TRBJ2-7, with 8 bases that match TRBD2. The CDR3 spans 14 residues. CDR1 is SGHNT, CDR2 YYREEE, per germline (reference sequence). Trimming removed 5 bases from V and 4 bases from J; junction bases left unmatched: 8. CDR3 residues: CASRPPGLGYEQYF. In DNA, the CDR3 is TGTGCCAGCAGACCGCCGGGACTAGGGTACGAGCAGTACTTC.

The chain has TRBV19 and TRBJ2-1, with 8 bases aligning to TRBD1. The germline V gene encodes CDR1 LNHDA and CDR2 SQIVND (reference sequence). The CDR3 is made up of 15 amino acids. The J segment lost 8 bases and the V segment lost 8 bases, leaving 14 bases of the junction unmatched. CDR3 loop: CASGPPPGGADEQFF. In DNA, the CDR3 is TGTGCCAGTGGGCCCCCCCCAGGGGGCGCCGATGAGCAGTTCTTC.

This clone was counted a single time. The chain employs TRBV28 and TRBJ1-1; a weak D match, TRBD1 (5 bases). The CDR3 loop spans 14 amino acids. Germline loops: CDR1 MDHEN, CDR2 SYDVKM. V dropped 3 bases and J dropped 4 bases, with 12 bases sitting between them. CDR3 region: CASSLAGTFTEAFF. The CDR3 nucleotides are TGTGCCAGCAGTTTGGCAGGGACTTTCACTGAAGCTTTCTTT.

This clone was observed a few times. The chain recombines TRBV19 with TRBJ1-2; D is perhaps TRBD1 (6 bases). V lost 7 bases and J lost 4, with 13 bases in between. The length of the CDR3 is 13 residues. From germline, CDR1 is LNHDA and CDR2 SQIVND (reference sequence). CDR3 loop: CASTRGSSYGYTF. The CDR3 DNA sequence: TGTGCCAGTACGAGGGGGAGTAGCTATGGCTACACCTTC.

V gene TRBV28 combines with J gene TRBJ2-7, with unresolved D. Germline V gives CDR1 MDHEN, CDR2 SYDVKM. The CDR3 extends over 14 amino acids. Trimming stripped 2 bases from V and 1 base from J, with 9 bases between. The CDR3 region has the DNA TGTGCCAGCAGTTTACAGACAAAATCCTACGAGCAGTACTTC. It translates to CASSLQTKSYEQYF. The full variable domain, in which reference TRBV28 and TRBJ2-7 provide the parts outside the CDR3, is DVKVTQSSRYLVKRTGEKVFLECVQDMDHENMFWYRQDPGLGLRLIYFSYDVKMKEKGDIPEGYSVSREKKERFSLILESASTNQTSMYLCASSLQTKSYEQYFGPGTRLTVT.

This chain links TRBV24-1 with TRBJ2-3, with 9 bases matching TRBD2. The CDR3 spans 16 residues. With 4 bases clipped from V and 3 bases from J, the junction kept 7 bases outside the gene matches. Germline assignment: CDR1 KGHDR and CDR2 SFDVKD. This CDR3 reads CATSDLAGRGTDTQYF. CDR3 nucleotide sequence: TGTGCCACCAGTGACCTAGCGGGAAGGGGGACAGATACGCAGTATTTT.

The V call is TRBV7-2, the J call TRBJ2-1; the match to TRBD2 covers 15 bases. The V gene end was trimmed by 5 bases and the J gene end by 10 bases; junction bases not matched to a gene: 6. The germline V gene encodes CDR1 SGHTA and CDR2 FQGNSA. This CDR3 is 15 amino acids long. The CDR3 reads CASSQGLAGGLEQFF. As DNA, the CDR3 is TGTGCCAGCAGCCAAGGACTAGCGGGGGGGTTGGAGCAGTTCTTC.

The rearrangement joins TRBV30 to TRBJ1-1; D gene uncertain. CDR3 length: 11 amino acids. Trimming removed 4 bases from V and 8 bases from J, with 11 bases in between. Germline V gives CDR1 GTSNPN, CDR2 SVGIG (reference sequence). This CDR3 reads CAWNGIREAFF. The CDR3 DNA follows: TGTGCCTGGAATGGGATCCGGGAAGCTTTCTTT.

V and J are TRBV3-1 (or the pseudogene TRBV3-2) and TRBJ2-1; possibly TRBD2 for D (6 bases). Germline V gene sequence: CDR1 LGHDT, CDR2 YNNKEL (reference sequence). CDR3 size: 17 residues. Trimming took off 5 bases at V and 4 bases at J, with 21 bases between the two ends. This CDR3 reads CASSLLGTSPLYNEQFF. CDR3 nucleotide sequence: TGTGCCAGCAGCTTATTAGGGACTTCCCCATTATACAATGAGCAGTTCTTC.

CDR3 DNA sequence: TGTGCCAGCAGCTTAGTACCCAACAATGAGCAGTTCTTC. Protein sequence: CASSLVPNNEQFF. This chain connects TRBV7-9 to TRBJ2-1; D not resolved. Per germline, CDR1 SEHNR and CDR2 FQNEAQ (reference sequence). The CDR3 consists of 13 residues. The ends were cut back, 1 base at V and 5 bases at J, with 6 bases in the middle.

This clone was observed a single time. V usage is TRBV28 and J usage is TRBJ1-6; the match to TRBD1 covers 9 bases. Germline V gene sequence: CDR1 MDHEN, CDR2 SYDVKM. V trimming: 5 bases; J trimming: 7 bases; junction bases outside the gene matches: 6. This CDR3 is built from 15 residues. CDR3 coding DNA: TGTGCCAGCAGTCCCAGACAGGGGGGCAATTCACCCCTCCACTTT. Protein sequence: CASSPRQGGNSPLHF.

This sequence joins TRBV14 and TRBJ1-1; possibly TRBD1 for D (6 bases). CDR1 and CDR2 (germline): SGHDN, FVKESK. V lost 2 bases and J lost 0, with 7 bases in between. CDR3 length: 14 residues. Written as DNA, the CDR3 is TGTGCCAGCAGCCAAAGGGGGGTGAACACTGAAGCTTTCTTT. Encoded protein: CASSQRGVNTEAFF.

The CDR3, as DNA: TGTGCCAGCAGCCAAGCGGGGGCTGAGACCCAGTACTTC. Translating it yields CASSQAGAETQYF. V is TRBV7-9 and J is TRBJ2-5; TRBD2 matches 8 bases. Germline CDR1 SEHNR, CDR2 FQNEAQ (reference sequence). The CDR3 consists of 13 residues. Trimming at V came to 5 bases and at J to 5 bases, leaving 4 bases not matched to a gene.

The chain is built from TRBV7-2 and TRBJ1-2; no reliable D call. V gave up 5 bases and J gave up 6 bases, with 10 bases separating them. The germline V gene has CDR1 SGHTA and CDR2 FQGNSA. CDR3 size: 12 residues. The CDR3 bases are TGTGCCAGCAGCCTAAGTTGGGATGGCTACACCTTC. Translation gives CASSLSWDGYTF. The entire variable domain, with the rest obtained from reference TRBV7-2 and TRBJ1-2, is as follows: GAGVSQSPSNKVTEKGKDVELRCDPISGHTALYWYRQSLGQGLEFLIYFQGNSAPDKSGLPSDRFSAERTGGSVSTLTIQRTQQEDSAVYLCASSLSWDGYTFGSGTRLTVV.

The chain recombines TRBV6-2 or TRBV6-3 with TRBJ1-2; 8 bases map to TRBD1. The CDR3 runs to 16 residues. Germline V gives CDR1 MNHEY, CDR2 SVGEGT. With 2 bases clipped from V and 2 bases from J, the junction kept 7 bases outside the gene matches. In DNA, the CDR3 is TGTGCCAGCAGTTACGAGACAGGGGTCCACAACTATGGCTACACCTTC. This translates into CASSYETGVHNYGYTF.

This chain connects TRBV27 to TRBJ1-2, with D possibly being TRBD1 (5 bases). V lost 6 bases and J lost 2, with 10 bases in between. Germline CDR1 is MNHEY and CDR2 is SMNVEV (reference sequence). The CDR3 extends over 13 amino acids. This chain's CDR3 is CASRVDRNYGYTF. The CDR3 coding sequence is TGTGCCAGCAGAGTTGACAGAAACTATGGCTACACCTTC.

This chain connects TRBV30 to TRBJ2-7; D remains ambiguous. The CDR3 totals 15 residues. With 3 bases removed from V and 0 bases from J, the gap between germline ends came to 15 bases. In germline, CDR1 is GTSNPN, CDR2 SVGIG (reference sequence). The CDR3 loop is CAWSGTTLSSYEQYF. CDR3 in DNA: TGTGCCTGGAGCGGTACTACCCTGAGCTCCTACGAGCAGTACTTC.

This chain uses TRBV7-2 with TRBJ2-1; a weak D match, TRBD2 (5 bases). This CDR3 spans 17 amino acids. The V and J ends lost 3 bases and 0 bases respectively, with 15 bases between them. Germline V lookup: CDR1 SGHTA, CDR2 FQGNSA. This CDR3 reads CASSFWGMSGSYNEQFF. The CDR3 DNA follows: TGTGCCAGCAGCTTTTGGGGTATGAGCGGCTCCTACAATGAGCAGTTCTTC.